The 10 T cell receptor delta chains below all came from one sample that was sequenced in a study of gamma-delta chains in newborns, infants, children. TCRdb processed the reads again with the CATT caller. The table lists 15,000 or so delta-chain clones, 7.3% of them singletons. Material: blood. Receptor source: a child who was a newborn, infant or young child, either healthy, febrile or measles-vaccinated (not recorded which).

This clone was picked up many times. A far larger clone lies a single base away; this is likely a read error. This chain joins TRDV2 and TRDJ3, with D uncertain. The germline V and J ends were trimmed by 0 bases and 0 bases, with 8 bases remaining between them. The CDR3 length is 17 residues. Germline assignment: CDR1 GEAIGNYY and CDR2 EKD. Here the CDR3 DNA reads TGTGCCTGTGACACCTGGAGGAGCTCCTGGGACACCCGACAGATGTTTTTC. This sequence encodes CACDTWRSSWDTRQMFF.

Only a few counts were recorded for this clone. This DNA translates differently at residue 3 from the TCRdb protein, which is that of a much larger clone; a read error is likely, and the protein shown is the DNA's own translation. This sequence joins TRDV2 and TRDJ1, with 13 bases fitting TRDD3. The germline V gene encodes CDR1 GEAIGNYY and CDR2 EKD. The CDR3 consists of 16 residues. CDR3 protein: CAYDILGDTHTDKLIF. In DNA form, the CDR3 reads TGTGCCTATGACATACTGGGGGATACGCACACCGATAAACTCATCTTT.

Points on this clone: One junction end disagrees with the germline gene, perhaps due to a read error. The chain carries TRDV2 and TRDJ3, with 8 bases that match TRDD3. This CDR3 contains 18 residues. Per the germline V gene, CDR1 is GEAIGNYY and CDR2 is EKD. For the CDR3, the DNA is TGTGCCTGTGACACCGGTTGGGGATACTCCTGGGACACCCGGCAGATGTTTTTC. It codes for CACDTGWGYSWDTRQMFF.

This clone appeared a few times. A far larger clone lies a single base away; this is likely a read error. The V call is TRDV2, the J call TRDJ3; 11 nucleotides align to TRDD3. CDR1 and CDR2 (germline): GEAIGNYY, EKD. The CDR3 covers 19 residues. CDR3 DNA sequence: TGTGCCTGTGACACCGTACTGGGGGATAGCTCCTGGGACACCCGACAGACGTTTTTC. This sequence encodes CACDTVLGDSSWDTRQTFF.

As regards this clone: This sequence may be a read error, since a much larger clone differs from it by one base. The J gene is TRDJ3, the V gene TRDV2; 12 positions match TRDD3. Germline-derived CDR1 and CDR2 are GEAIGNYY and EKD. The CDR3 spans 20 residues. CDR3 sequence: CACDTVLGDTTSWNTRQMFF. The DNA for the CDR3 is TGTGCCTGTGACACCGTACTGGGGGATACAACCTCCTGGAACACCCGACAGATGTTTTTC.

This clone was counted only a few times. The protein TCRdb gives is from a much larger clone and does not agree with this DNA's translation at residue 3, likely a read error; the protein shown here comes from the DNA. The chain employs TRDV2 and TRDJ3; 11 bases are a match to TRDD3. The CDR3 extends over 17 amino acids. CDR1 and CDR2 from the germline V gene are GEAIGNYY and EKD. CDR3 region: CARDILGDTWDTRQMFF. CDR3 nucleotides: TGTGCCCGTGACATACTGGGGGATACCTGGGACACCCGACAGATGTTTTTC.

V and J are TRDV2 and TRDJ3; 7 positions agree with TRDD3. This CDR3 region has 19 residues. The J segment lost 1 base and the V segment lost 3 bases, leaving 11 bases of the junction unmatched. Germline CDR1 reads GEAIGNYY; CDR2 reads EKD. In nucleotides, the CDR3 is TGTGCCTGTGACCCCTTACTGGGGAATACGTCCTGGGACACCCGACAGATGTTTTTC. Its translation: CACDPLLGNTSWDTRQMFF.

Regarding this clone: Mismatch with germline at one junction end may stem from a read error. The identical CDR3 is also encoded by other nucleotide sequences in the sample. The chain employs TRDV2 and TRDJ1; 7 nucleotides line up with TRDD3. This CDR3 spans 16 amino acids. From germline, CDR1 is GEAIGNYY and CDR2 EKD. The DNA of the CDR3 is TGTGCCTGCGACACCGAGGTAGTGGGGGAAACCGATAAACTCATCTTT. It translates to CACDTEVVGETDKLIF.

This clone is categorized as medium-sized. Possible read error: a much larger clone is one base away. Other DNA sequences in this specimen translate into the identical CDR3. The chain employs TRDV2 and TRDJ2; 12 bases are shared with TRDD3. V was pared by 3 bases and J by 4 bases, with 2 bases of the junction left unmatched. CDR1 GEAIGNYY and CDR2 EKD come from the germline V gene. The CDR3 has 15 residues. Written as DNA, the CDR3 is TGTGCCTGTGACCTACTGGGGGATACGACAGCACAACTCTTCTTT. Translating gives CACDLLGDTTAQLFF.

A remark on this clone: One junction end disagrees with the germline gene, perhaps due to a read error. V usage is TRDV2 and J usage is TRDJ3; 11 bases match TRDD3. This CDR3 spans 21 amino acids. The germline gives CDR1 GEAIGNYY, CDR2 EKD. CDR3 loop: CACDTVLGDSQSSWDARQMFF. CDR3 coding DNA: TGTGCCTGTGACACCGTACTGGGGGATAGCCAAAGCTCCTGGGACGCCCGACAGATGTTTTTC.